What follows is one T cell receptor (beta chain) and its context. The antigen remains unidentified. The data were taken from a study of CXCR3-negative and CXCR3-positive naive CD8 T cells. Study overall: Across all libraries, TRB reads numbered some 140 million, with about 1.5 +/- 0.3 million in each library. Study-wide results and limits: Diversity proved comparably high across both naive subsets and much lower in memory CD8+ cells. More hydrophobic TRB CDR3s occurred in CXCR3-positive than in CXCR3-negative naive cells.

Triplicates of 250,000 to 350,000 cells were sorted from each CD8+ T cell subset. Preparation of TRB cDNA libraries relied on 5' RACE carrying UMI labels. TCRdb reanalyzed the 5' RACE reads and collapses them to one entry per CDR3 protein, without DNA. The sample table sets out 75,000 or so distinct CDR3 sequences. CDR3 length: 17 amino acids. This TCR derives from a human donor in good health. Some clones in this sample may be carry-over from other donors' samples. The chain employs TRBV21-1 and TRBJ2-5; TCRdb designates TRBD1, a call that cannot be tested without DNA. TRBV21-1 is described as a pseudogene. The sequenced sample was naive CXCR3- CD8+ T cells from blood. Subset defined: CD45RO-CCR7+CD27+CD95- naive CD8+ T cells lacking CXCR3 (TNR3-). The CDR3 region is CASSKVGKGNGQETQYF.